Shown below are 17 T cell receptor beta chains from a single sample sequenced in a study of persistence of HIV-infected CD4 T cells. The immunoSEQ assay was version 4, run in survey mode. Measured with immunoSEQ multiplex PCR; TCRdb has only the in-frame clones, and not every one. The sample lists roughly 35,000 clones, approximately 80% occurring once. Their specific antigens are unknown. Cells were stimulated with CMV-infected fibroblast lysates at about 9.4 ug/mL. Sorted nonresponding memory CD4+ T cells were CD40L-negative, CD69-negative, CD45RO-high. The sample was CD4+ T cells sorted from PBMCs after approximately 19-hour stimulation, taken from a patient who received antiretroviral therapy. These receptors were collected from an adult man with HIV who was CMV-seropositive.

The chain combines TRBV29-1 with TRBJ2-7; D gene uncertain. Per germline, CDR1 SQVTM and CDR2 ANQGSEA. The germline V and J ends were trimmed by 8 bases and 3 bases, with 11 bases remaining between them. The CDR3 loop spans 11 amino acids. Here the CDR3 reads CSTTENYEQYF. The CDR3 coding sequence is TGCAGCACGACCGAGAACTACGAGCAGTACTTC.

This rearrangement joins TRBV2 to TRBJ2-1; D ambiguous. V shed 4 bases and J shed 6 bases, with 4 bases lying between them. The CDR3 consists of 11 residues. Germline values: CDR1 SNHLY, CDR2 FYNNEI. The CDR3 spells CASSGLNEQFF. The CDR3 bases are TGTGCCAGCAGTGGACTCAATGAGCAGTTCTTC.

The rearrangement joins TRBV12-3 or TRBV12-4 to TRBJ1-1; D not certain. The CDR3 length is 12 residues. Trimming stripped 8 bases from V and 0 bases from J, with 7 bases between. The CDR3 DNA follows: TGTGCCAGCGGTTCGATGAACACTGAAGCTTTCTTT. Its protein is CASGSMNTEAFF.

This chain connects TRBV3-1 (or the pseudogene TRBV3-2) to TRBJ1-5, with a weak D call TRBD1 (6 bases). Germline V gene lookup returns CDR1 LGHDT and CDR2 YNNKEL (reference sequence). The V end was cut by 10 bases, the J end by 0 bases, with 37 bases between. The CDR3 is made up of 22 amino acids. This chain's CDR3 is CATTYRQLPGHITEYSNQPQHF. As DNA, the CDR3 is TGTGCCACCACATACCGTCAATTACCGGGACACATCACAGAATATAGCAATCAGCCCCAGCATTTT.

This sequence joins TRBV11-3 and TRBJ2-7; 9 bases align to TRBD1. Germline V lookup: CDR1 SGHNT, CDR2 YENEEA. The CDR3 contains 15 residues. Losses at the gene ends were 5 bases for V and 1 base for J; bases not matched to a gene: 6. The CDR3 sequence: CASSRGTGPSYEQYF. The CDR3 DNA sequence: TGTGCCAGCAGCAGGGGGACAGGGCCTTCCTACGAGCAGTACTTC.

This rearrangement joins TRBV3-1 (or the pseudogene TRBV3-2) to TRBJ1-1, with TRBD1 matching over 7 bases. The CDR3 extends over 13 amino acids. Germline values: CDR1 LGHDT, CDR2 YNNKEL (reference sequence). V lost 4 bases to trimming and J lost 8 bases; unmatched junction nucleotides: 7. The CDR3 DNA sequence: TGTGCCAGCAGCCCTGCTGACAGGGTCGAAGCTTTCTTT. This gives the protein CASSPADRVEAFF.

The chain combines TRBV3-1 (or the pseudogene TRBV3-2) with TRBJ2-1; perhaps TRBD1 as D (6 bases). The germline V gene has CDR1 LGHDT and CDR2 YNNKEL (reference sequence). The CDR3 is made up of 17 amino acids. The V end lost 1 base, the J end lost 4 bases, and 17 bases lay between the germline ends. CDR3 DNA: TGTGCCAGCAGCCAAGTCCCAACACCCAGGGGATACAATGAGCAGTTCTTC. Translated: CASSQVPTPRGYNEQFF.

This chain joins TRBV7-2 and TRBJ2-7; TRBD2 matches 8 bases. This CDR3 has 16 amino acids. The germline V gene encodes CDR1 SGHTA and CDR2 FQGNSA. J lost 0 bases, V lost 5 bases, and 9 bases had no gene match. CDR3 sequence (DNA): TGTGCCAGCAGCGTTACCGGGACTAGAAGCTCCTACGAGCAGTACTTC. Its protein product is CASSVTGTRSSYEQYF.

The chain joins TRBV5-1 to TRBJ2-2; perhaps TRBD1 as D (6 bases). CDR1 SGHRS and CDR2 YFSETQ come from the germline V gene. V shed 4 bases and J shed 0 bases, with 10 bases lying between them. There are 15 residues in the CDR3. CDR3 sequence: CASSQGISNTGELFF. CDR3 DNA: TGCGCCAGCAGCCAGGGGATATCGAACACCGGGGAGCTGTTTTTT.

The V and J genes are TRBV27 and TRBJ2-7; D is uncertain. This CDR3 is built from 14 residues. V gave up 5 bases and J gave up 1 base, with 12 bases separating them. The germline V gene encodes CDR1 MNHEY and CDR2 SMNVEV (reference sequence). The CDR3 DNA follows: TGTGCCAGCAGTCCCCTAACAGAATCCTACGAGCAGTACTTC. This sequence encodes CASSPLTESYEQYF.

This clone occurred once. The chain joins TRBV2 to TRBJ1-5, with D unclear. Germline CDR1 and CDR2: SNHLY and FYNNEI. The CDR3 sequence is 15 residues long. Trimming removed 4 bases from V and 1 base from J, with 11 bases in between. In DNA, the CDR3 is TGTGCCAGCAGTGTAGCGTGGGGAAGCAATCAGCCCCAGCATTTT. Protein: CASSVAWGSNQPQHF.

The chain couples TRBV5-1 to TRBJ2-2, with a weak D call TRBD2 (6 bases). The V end lost 6 bases, the J end lost 0 bases, and 12 bases lay between the germline ends. The length of the CDR3 is 15 residues. Germline lookup yields CDR1 SGHRS and CDR2 YFSETQ. In DNA, the CDR3 is TGCGCCAGCATAGGAGGGTTCCCGAACACCGGGGAGCTGTTTTTT. It encodes CASIGGFPNTGELFF.

This rearrangement joins TRBV5-6 to TRBJ2-7, with D perhaps given as TRBD1 or TRBD2 (5 bases each). This CDR3 comprises 13 residues. Deletions cut 5 bases from V and 3 bases from J, with 12 bases between. Germline V CDR1 and CDR2: SGHDT, YYEEEE. The chain's CDR3 is CASSQWGYYEQYF. The CDR3 region has the DNA TGTGCCAGCAGTCAATGGGGGTACTACGAGCAGTACTTC.

This chain joins TRBV10-2 and TRBJ2-1, with 14 bases identical to TRBD2. Germline lookup yields CDR1 WSHSY and CDR2 SAAADI. J lost 7 bases, V lost 3 bases, and 2 bases had no gene match. The length of the CDR3 is 15 residues. The CDR3 sequence: CASSEGTSGGNEQFF. The CDR3 coding sequence is TGCGCCAGCAGTGAAGGGACTAGCGGGGGTAATGAGCAGTTCTTC.

The V call is TRBV5-4, the J call TRBJ2-3; 8 positions agree with TRBD2. Germline CDR1 and CDR2: SGHNT and YYREEE (reference sequence). Losses at the gene ends were 3 bases for V and 2 bases for J; bases not matched to a gene: 8. The CDR3 consists of 16 residues. The CDR3 DNA reads TGTGCCAGCAGCTCATTAGCGGGGACCTCCACAGATACGCAGTATTTT. Translated, it gives CASSSLAGTSTDTQYF.

The V gene is TRBV18, the J gene TRBJ1-2; 8 bases align to TRBD1. V was pared by 5 bases and J by 7 bases, with 9 bases of the junction left unmatched. Germline values: CDR1 KGHSH, CDR2 LQKENI. This CDR3 contains 14 residues. The CDR3 bases are TGTGCCAGCTCATCGCTGACAGGGGAGTCTGGCTACACCTTC. It is translated as CASSSLTGESGYTF.

CDR3 nucleotides: TGTGCCAGCAGTTTAGGGGTGACTAGCGGGAGCTCCTACGAGCAGTACTTC. Protein product: CASSLGVTSGSSYEQYF. This chain uses TRBV6-2 or TRBV6-3 with TRBJ2-7; 12 bases are a match to TRBD2. The J segment lost 0 bases and the V segment lost 4 bases, leaving 7 bases of the junction unmatched. Germline loops: CDR1 MNHEY, CDR2 SVGEGT. CDR3 length: 17 residues.